This T cell receptor (beta chain) was documented in a study of CD8 T cells in Susac syndrome. RNA, at roughly 0.5 to 1 ug, was reverse transcribed with random hexamers. The amplification used immunoSEQ multiplex PCR on TCR beta CDR3; it spanned 54 Vbeta and 13 Jbeta. TCRdb itself ran the immunoSEQ multiplex PCR reads through MiXCR, one entry per CDR3 protein. The table lists about 160,000 distinct CDR3 sequences, approximately 93% of them singletons, with about 0.095% in the top ten. Comment on this clonotype: Its antigen remains unknown.

V lost 2 bases to trimming and J lost 2 bases, with 10 bases between them. This CDR3 is built from 15 residues. CDR1 is SNHLY, CDR2 FYNNEI, per germline. TCR beta was sequenced from blood CD8+ and CD4+ T cells. TEMRA cells were FACS-enriched, while CD8+ and CD4+ T cells were negatively isolated. Overall study results and limits: The study's TCR sequencing and HLA analysis drew on a certain number of individuals. That number was acknowledged as relatively small.

The TCR comes from a human donor with multiple sclerosis. Material for sequencing was CD4+ T cells from PBMCs. The rearrangement links TRBV2 to TRBJ2-1; D is perhaps TRBD2 (7 bases). CDR3 in DNA: TGTGCCAGCAGTGAAAGGGGGGGCCCCTACAATGAGCAGTTCTTC. Its translation is CASSERGGPYNEQFF.